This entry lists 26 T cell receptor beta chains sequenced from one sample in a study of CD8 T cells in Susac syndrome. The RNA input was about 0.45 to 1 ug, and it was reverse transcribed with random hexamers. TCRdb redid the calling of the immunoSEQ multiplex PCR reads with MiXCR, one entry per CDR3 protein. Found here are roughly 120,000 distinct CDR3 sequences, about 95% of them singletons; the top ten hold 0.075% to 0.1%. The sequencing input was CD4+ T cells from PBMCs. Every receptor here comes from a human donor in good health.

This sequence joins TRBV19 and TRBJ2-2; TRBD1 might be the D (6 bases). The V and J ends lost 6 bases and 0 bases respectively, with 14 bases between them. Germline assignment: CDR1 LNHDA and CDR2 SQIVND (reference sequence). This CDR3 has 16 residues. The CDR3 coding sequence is TGTGCCAGTAGCAGGGGACGCCCCCCGAACACCGGGGAGCTGTTTTTT. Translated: CASSRGRPPNTGELFF.

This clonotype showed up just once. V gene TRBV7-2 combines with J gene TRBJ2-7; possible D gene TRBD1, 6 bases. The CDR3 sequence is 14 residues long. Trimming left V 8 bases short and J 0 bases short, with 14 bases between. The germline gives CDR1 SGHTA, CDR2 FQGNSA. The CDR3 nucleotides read TGTGCCAGCCAGGAACAGGGATCCTCCTACGAGCAGTACTTC. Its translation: CASQEQGSSYEQYF.

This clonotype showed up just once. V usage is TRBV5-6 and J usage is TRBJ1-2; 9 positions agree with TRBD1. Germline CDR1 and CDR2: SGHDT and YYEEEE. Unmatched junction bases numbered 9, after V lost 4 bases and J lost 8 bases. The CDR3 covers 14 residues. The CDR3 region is CASSRRQGVLGYTF. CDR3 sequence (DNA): TGTGCCAGCAGCCGTCGACAGGGGGTACTGGGCTACACCTTC.

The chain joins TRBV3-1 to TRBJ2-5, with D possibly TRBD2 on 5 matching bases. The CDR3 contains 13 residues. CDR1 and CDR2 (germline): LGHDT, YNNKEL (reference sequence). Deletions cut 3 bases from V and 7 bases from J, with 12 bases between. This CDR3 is CASSQRTWGTQYF. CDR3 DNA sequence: TGTGCCAGCAGCCAGCGGACTTGGGGGACCCAGTACTTC.

DNA for the CDR3: TGTGCCAGCAGCCGCGGGACAGGGGGCGTTTCTGGGGCCAACGTCCTGACTTTC. Encoded protein: CASSRGTGGVSGANVLTF. This chain links TRBV7-9 with TRBJ2-6, with TRBD1 matching over 12 bases. Trimming at V came to 5 bases and at J to 1 base, leaving 6 bases not matched to a gene. The CDR3 contains 18 residues. CDR1 is SEHNR, CDR2 FQNEAQ, per germline (reference sequence).

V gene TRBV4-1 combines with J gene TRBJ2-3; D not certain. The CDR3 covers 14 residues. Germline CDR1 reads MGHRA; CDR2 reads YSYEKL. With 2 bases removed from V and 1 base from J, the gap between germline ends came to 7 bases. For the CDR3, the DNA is TGCGCCAGCAGCCAACGTATACGCACAGATACGCAGTATTTT. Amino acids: CASSQRIRTDTQYF.

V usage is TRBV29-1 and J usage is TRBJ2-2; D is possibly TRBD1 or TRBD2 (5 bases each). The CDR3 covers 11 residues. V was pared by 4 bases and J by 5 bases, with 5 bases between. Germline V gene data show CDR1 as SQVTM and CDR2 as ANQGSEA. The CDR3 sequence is CSVGGTGELFF. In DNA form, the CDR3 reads TGCAGCGTTGGGGGGACCGGGGAGCTGTTTTTT.

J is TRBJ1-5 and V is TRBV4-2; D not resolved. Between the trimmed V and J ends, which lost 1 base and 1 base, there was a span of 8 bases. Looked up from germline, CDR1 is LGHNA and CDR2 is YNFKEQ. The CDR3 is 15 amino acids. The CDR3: CASSQGIGSNQPQHF. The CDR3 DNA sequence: TGTGCCAGCAGCCAAGGCATAGGCAGCAATCAGCCCCAGCATTTT.

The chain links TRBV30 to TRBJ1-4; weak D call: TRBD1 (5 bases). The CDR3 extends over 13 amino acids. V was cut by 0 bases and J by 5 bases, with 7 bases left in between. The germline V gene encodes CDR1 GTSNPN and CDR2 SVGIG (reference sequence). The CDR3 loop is CAWSVRVNEKLFF. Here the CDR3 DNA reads TGTGCCTGGAGTGTCAGGGTGAATGAAAAACTGTTTTTT. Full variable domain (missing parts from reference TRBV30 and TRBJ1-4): SQTIHQWPATLVQPVGSPLSLECTVEGTSNPNLYWYRQAAGRGLQLLFYSVGIGQISSEVPQNLSASRPQDRQFILSSKKLLLSDSGFYLCAWSVRVNEKLFFGSGTQLSVL.

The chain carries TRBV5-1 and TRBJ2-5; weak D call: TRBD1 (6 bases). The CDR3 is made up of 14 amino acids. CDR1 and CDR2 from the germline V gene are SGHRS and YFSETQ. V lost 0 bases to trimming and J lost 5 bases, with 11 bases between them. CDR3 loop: CASSLVAGVETQYF. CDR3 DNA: TGCGCCAGCAGCTTGGTTGCAGGGGTGGAGACCCAGTACTTC.

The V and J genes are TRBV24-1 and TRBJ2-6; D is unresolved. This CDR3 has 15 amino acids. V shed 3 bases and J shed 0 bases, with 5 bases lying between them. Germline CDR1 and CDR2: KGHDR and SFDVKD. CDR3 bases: TGTGCCACCAGTGATCAGAGCTCTGGGGCCAACGTCCTGACTTTC. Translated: CATSDQSSGANVLTF.

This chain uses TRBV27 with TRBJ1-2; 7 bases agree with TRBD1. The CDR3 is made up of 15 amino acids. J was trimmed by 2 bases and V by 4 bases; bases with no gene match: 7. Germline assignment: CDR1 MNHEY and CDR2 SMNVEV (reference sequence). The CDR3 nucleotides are TGTGCCAGCAGTTCCCGTGACAGGGCGAACTATGGCTACACCTTC. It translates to CASSSRDRANYGYTF.

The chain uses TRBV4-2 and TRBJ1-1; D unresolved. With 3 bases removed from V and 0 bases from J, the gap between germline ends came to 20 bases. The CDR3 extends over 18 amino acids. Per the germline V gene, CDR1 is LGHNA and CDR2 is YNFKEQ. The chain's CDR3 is CASSHPTWGTVVNTEAFF. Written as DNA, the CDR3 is TGTGCCAGCAGCCACCCCACCTGGGGTACAGTTGTGAACACTGAAGCTTTCTTT.

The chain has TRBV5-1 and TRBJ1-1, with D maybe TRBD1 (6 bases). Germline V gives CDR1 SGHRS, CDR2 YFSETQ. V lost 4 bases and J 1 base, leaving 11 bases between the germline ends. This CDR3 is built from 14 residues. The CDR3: CASSPGQTNTEAFF. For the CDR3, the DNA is TGCGCCAGCAGCCCAGGACAGACGAACACTGAAGCTTTCTTT. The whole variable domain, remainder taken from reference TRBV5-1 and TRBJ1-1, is KAGVTQTPRYLIKTRGQQVTLSCSPISGHRSVSWYQQTPGQGLQFLFEYFSETQRNKGNFPGRFSGRQFSNSRSEMNVSTLELGDSALYLCASSPGQTNTEAFFGQGTRLTVV.

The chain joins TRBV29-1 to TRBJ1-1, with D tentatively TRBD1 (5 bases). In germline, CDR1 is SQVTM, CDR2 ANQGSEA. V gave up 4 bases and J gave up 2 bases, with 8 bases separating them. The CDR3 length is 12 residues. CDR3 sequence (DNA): TGCAGCGTTGCTGGGGGTAACACTGAAGCTTTCTTT. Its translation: CSVAGGNTEAFF.

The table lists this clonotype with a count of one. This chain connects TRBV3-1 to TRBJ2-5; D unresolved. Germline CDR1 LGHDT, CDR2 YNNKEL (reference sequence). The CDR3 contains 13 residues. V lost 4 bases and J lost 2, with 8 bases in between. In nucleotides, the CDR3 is TGTGCCAGCAGCCGTAGAGGACAAGAGACCCAGTACTTC. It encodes CASSRRGQETQYF.

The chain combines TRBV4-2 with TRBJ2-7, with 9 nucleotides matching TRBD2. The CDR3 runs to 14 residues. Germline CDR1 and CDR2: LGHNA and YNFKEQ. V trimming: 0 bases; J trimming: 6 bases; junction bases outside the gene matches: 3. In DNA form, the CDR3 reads TGTGCCAGCAGCCAAGAACCGGGACTAGCCGAGCAGTACTTC. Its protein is CASSQEPGLAEQYF.

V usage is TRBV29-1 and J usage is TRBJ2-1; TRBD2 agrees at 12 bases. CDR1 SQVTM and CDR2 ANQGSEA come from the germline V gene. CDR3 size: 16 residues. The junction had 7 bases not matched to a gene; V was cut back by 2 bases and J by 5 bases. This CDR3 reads CSVESTSGGLNNEQFF. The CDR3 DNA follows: TGCAGCGTTGAAAGTACTAGCGGGGGGCTTAACAATGAGCAGTTCTTC.

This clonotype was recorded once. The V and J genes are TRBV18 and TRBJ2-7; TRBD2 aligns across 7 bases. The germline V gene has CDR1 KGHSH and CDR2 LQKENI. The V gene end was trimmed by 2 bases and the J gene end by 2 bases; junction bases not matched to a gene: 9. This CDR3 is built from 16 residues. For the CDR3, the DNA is TGTGCCAGCTCACCAGTGGGGGGGAAGGTGACCTACGAGCAGTACTTC. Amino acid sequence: CASSPVGGKVTYEQYF. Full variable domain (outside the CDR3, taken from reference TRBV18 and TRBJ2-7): NAGVMQNPRHLVRRRGQEARLRCSPMKGHSHVYWYRQLPEEGLKFMVYLQKENIIDESGMPKERFSAEFPKEGPSILRIQQVVRGDSAAYFCASSPVGGKVTYEQYFGPGTRLTVT.

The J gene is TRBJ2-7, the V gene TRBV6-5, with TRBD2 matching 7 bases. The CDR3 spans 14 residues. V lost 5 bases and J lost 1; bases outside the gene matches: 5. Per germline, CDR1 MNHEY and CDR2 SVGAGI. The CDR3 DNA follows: TGTGCCAGCAGTAAGGCGGGAGTATCCTACGAGCAGTACTTC. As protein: CASSKAGVSYEQYF.

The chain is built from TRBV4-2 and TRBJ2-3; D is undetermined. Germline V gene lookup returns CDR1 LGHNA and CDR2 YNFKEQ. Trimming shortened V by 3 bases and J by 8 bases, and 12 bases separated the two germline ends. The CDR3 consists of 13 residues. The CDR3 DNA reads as TGTGCCAGCAGCCAGGCTCTTGACGCTACGCAGTATTTT. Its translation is CASSQALDATQYF.

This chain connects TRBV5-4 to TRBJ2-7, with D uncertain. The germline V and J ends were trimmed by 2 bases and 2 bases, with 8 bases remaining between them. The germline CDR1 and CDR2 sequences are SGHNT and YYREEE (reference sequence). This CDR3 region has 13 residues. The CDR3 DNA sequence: TGTGCCAGCAGCTTTTGGGGTCCCTACGAGCAGTACTTC. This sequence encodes CASSFWGPYEQYF.

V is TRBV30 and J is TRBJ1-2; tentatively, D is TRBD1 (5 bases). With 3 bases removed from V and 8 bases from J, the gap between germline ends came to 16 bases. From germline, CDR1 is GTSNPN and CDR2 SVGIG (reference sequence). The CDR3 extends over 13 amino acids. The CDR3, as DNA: TGTGCCTGGAGCCTCGGGACGTCAAAAGGCTACACCTTC. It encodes CAWSLGTSKGYTF.

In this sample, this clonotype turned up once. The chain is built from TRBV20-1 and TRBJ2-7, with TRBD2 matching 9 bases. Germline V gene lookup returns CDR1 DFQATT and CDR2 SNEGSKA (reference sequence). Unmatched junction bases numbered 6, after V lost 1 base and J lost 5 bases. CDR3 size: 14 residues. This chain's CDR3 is CSARVAGLANEQYF. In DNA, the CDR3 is TGCAGTGCTAGAGTGGCGGGACTAGCCAACGAGCAGTACTTC.

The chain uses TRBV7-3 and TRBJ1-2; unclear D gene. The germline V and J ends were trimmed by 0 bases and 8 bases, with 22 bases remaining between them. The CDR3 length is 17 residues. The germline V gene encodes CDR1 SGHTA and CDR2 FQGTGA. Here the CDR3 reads CASSLTVGEAAVGGYTF. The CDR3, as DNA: TGTGCCAGCAGCTTAACTGTCGGGGAGGCAGCGGTAGGAGGCTACACCTTC.

For the CDR3, the DNA is TGTGCCAGTAGTATTTTAGGTAGCTCACGACAGGACACTGAAGCTTTCTTT. It specifies CASSILGSSRQDTEAFF. This rearrangement joins TRBV19 to TRBJ1-1; the D gene is possibly TRBD1 (6 bases). Germline loops: CDR1 LNHDA, CDR2 SQIVND (reference sequence). Trimming removed 3 bases at V and 3 bases at J, with 20 bases between. The CDR3 has 17 residues.